The 29 T cell receptor beta chains reported below all come from one sample, sequenced in a study of cytomegalovirus exposure and HLA in healthy donors. A multiplex PCR was run with 60 Vbeta primers and 13 Jbeta primers. The data were produced by immunoSEQ multiplex PCR, yet TCRdb's version contains in-frame clones alone and is incomplete. Of under 150,000 clones listed, around 87% were seen once; the top ten hold roughly 5%. Sequenced: PBMCs. Source of these receptors: a woman aged 30 to 39 in good health and CMV-seronegative.

This clone appeared once. The chain has TRBV19 and TRBJ2-3; D is perhaps TRBD1 (5 bases). This CDR3 is 12 amino acids long. CDR1 and CDR2 from the germline V gene are LNHDA and SQIVND (reference sequence). V lost 6 bases and J 5 bases, leaving 9 bases between the germline ends. CDR3 DNA: TGTGCCAGTAGGTCAGGGTTAGATACGCAGTATTTT. Its translation is CASRSGLDTQYF. Drawing the rest from reference TRBV19 and TRBJ2-3, the complete variable domain is DGGITQSPKYLFRKEGQNVTLSCEQNLNHDAMYWYRQDPGQGLRLIYYSQIVNDFQKGDIAEGYSVSREKKESFPLTVTSAQKNPTAFYLCASRSGLDTQYFGPGTRLTVL.

The chain links TRBV29-1 to TRBJ1-2; D gene ambiguous. The CDR3 is 13 amino acids. V lost 6 bases and J lost 2, with 13 bases in between. CDR1 is SQVTM, CDR2 ANQGSEA, per germline. The CDR3 reads CSVAERENYGYTF. DNA of the CDR3: TGCAGCGTGGCCGAGAGGGAGAACTATGGCTACACCTTC.

The chain is built from TRBV7-3 and TRBJ2-6; 7 nucleotides line up with TRBD2. The germline V gene encodes CDR1 SGHTA and CDR2 FQGTGA. This CDR3 comprises 15 residues. With 2 bases clipped from V and 3 bases from J, the junction kept 1 base outside the gene matches. CDR3: CASSLGGVGANVLTF. CDR3 in DNA: TGTGCCAGCAGCTTAGGGGGGGTTGGGGCCAACGTCCTGACTTTC.

This rearrangement joins TRBV25-1 to TRBJ2-5; maybe TRBD1 (7 bases). Germline V gives CDR1 MGHDK, CDR2 SYGVNS. V gave up 7 bases and J gave up 4 bases, with 16 bases separating them. There are 14 residues in the CDR3. The CDR3 protein is CASTRRQGGETQYF. CDR3 DNA sequence: TGTGCCAGCACGAGAAGGCAGGGGGGAGAGACCCAGTACTTC. Combining the CDR3 with reference TRBV25-1 and TRBJ2-5 gives the whole variable domain EADIYQTPRYLVIGTGKKITLECSQTMGHDKMYWYQQDPGMELHLIHYSYGVNSTEKGDLSSESTVSRIRTEHFPLTLESARPSHTSQYLCASTRRQGGETQYFGPGTRLLVL.

This clone showed up just a few times. V usage is TRBV19 and J usage is TRBJ2-6, with TRBD1 matching over 7 bases. V lost 7 bases, J lost 2 bases, and 2 bases stayed unmatched. This CDR3 has 14 residues. From germline, CDR1 is LNHDA and CDR2 SQIVND (reference sequence). Here the CDR3 reads CASIDRAGANVLTF. The CDR3 bases are TGTGCCAGTATCGACAGGGCTGGGGCCAACGTCCTGACTTTC.

This clone was observed a handful of times. This rearrangement joins TRBV6-9 to TRBJ1-6; D call uncertain. The V end lost 5 bases, the J end lost 11 bases, and 16 bases lay between the germline ends. Germline values: CDR1 MNHGY, CDR2 SVAAGI. This CDR3 spans 14 amino acids. CDR3 bases: TGTGCCAGCAGTGATAGGGAGGGAGTAACACCCCTCCACTTT. It translates to CASSDREGVTPLHF.

This rearrangement joins TRBV15 to TRBJ1-5; D possibly corresponds to TRBD1 (5 bases). This CDR3 has 16 residues. Per germline, CDR1 LNHNV and CDR2 YYDKDF (reference sequence). The ends were cut back, 0 bases at V and 3 bases at J, with 12 bases in the middle. CDR3 nucleotide sequence: TGTGCCACCAGCAGAGATCTGGGCAGGGTCAATCAGCCCCAGCATTTT. Its protein is CATSRDLGRVNQPQHF.

The rearrangement links TRBV2 to TRBJ2-2; TRBD1 might be the D (5 bases). CDR1 is SNHLY and CDR2 is FYNNEI in the germline V gene. The CDR3 covers 14 residues. Deletions cut 8 bases from V and 0 bases from J, with 10 bases between. In nucleotides, the CDR3 is TGTGCCAGCGGGGCGTCTGCGAACACCGGGGAGCTGTTTTTT. It encodes CASGASANTGELFF.

The J gene is TRBJ1-1, the V gene TRBV30, with D maybe TRBD1 (6 bases). Trimming cost V 3 bases and J 5 bases, with 22 bases left between them. Germline CDR1 reads GTSNPN; CDR2 reads SVGIG (reference sequence). The CDR3 has 16 amino acids. The CDR3 DNA sequence: TGTGCCTGGAGAGTCTCCGGGCGGGGGCGAGGTACTGAAGCTTTCTTT. Translation: CAWRVSGRGRGTEAFF.

The V gene is TRBV5-6, the J gene TRBJ2-2; the D gene is possibly TRBD2 (5 bases). Trimming took 2 bases from V and 5 from J, leaving 10 bases between them. Germline CDR1 is SGHDT and CDR2 is YYEEEE. The CDR3 is 14 amino acids. The CDR3 region is CASSFQRSTGELFF. CDR3 DNA sequence: TGTGCCAGCAGCTTCCAGCGGTCAACCGGGGAGCTGTTTTTT.

The genes are TRBV2 and TRBJ2-1; 7 positions agree with TRBD2. CDR1 SNHLY and CDR2 FYNNEI come from the germline V gene. V was pared by 7 bases and J by 7 bases, with 19 bases of the junction left unmatched. The CDR3 spans 17 residues. In nucleotides, the CDR3 is TGTGCCAGCACCAAACTATTGACTAGCTCGACCCTAAATGAGCAGTTCTTC. Translation gives CASTKLLTSSTLNEQFF.

The chain combines TRBV11-1 with TRBJ2-5; possibly TRBD2 for D (6 bases). Germline-derived CDR1 and CDR2 are SGHAT and FQDESV (reference sequence). Between the trimmed V and J ends, which lost 7 bases and 5 bases, there was a span of 20 bases. The CDR3 runs to 15 residues. DNA of the CDR3: TGTGCCAGCAACCTTCAGACTAGTCGATCTGAGACCCAGTACTTC. It is translated as CASNLQTSRSETQYF.

The chain employs TRBV14 and TRBJ2-1; 12 nucleotides align to TRBD2. The CDR3 contains 16 residues. Trimming at V came to 1 base and at J to 6 bases, leaving 4 bases not matched to a gene. Per the germline V gene, CDR1 is SGHDN and CDR2 is FVKESK. The CDR3 loop is CASSQVLGLAGNEQFF. The CDR3 bases are TGTGCCAGCAGCCAAGTATTGGGACTAGCGGGCAATGAGCAGTTCTTC. Full variable domain (rest looked up from reference TRBV14 and TRBJ2-1): EAGVTQFPSHSVIEKGQTVTLRCDPISGHDNLYWYRRVMGKEIKFLLHFVKESKQDESGMPNNRFLAERTGGTYSTLKVQPAELEDSGVYFCASSQVLGLAGNEQFFGPGTRLTVL.

The chain uses TRBV9 and TRBJ2-1; D not certain. V was shortened by 0 bases and J by 0 bases, with 7 bases between the two germline ends. CDR1 is SGDLS, CDR2 YYNGEE, per germline. The CDR3 loop spans 15 amino acids. CDR3 sequence reads: CASSVGSSSYNEQFF. The CDR3 nucleotides read TGTGCCAGCAGCGTAGGATCTAGCTCCTACAATGAGCAGTTCTTC.

The CDR3 reads CASSPRGDYSGNTIYF. The CDR3 DNA reads TGTGCCAGCAGTCCTCGAGGGGACTACTCTGGAAACACCATATATTTT. The chain uses TRBV28 and TRBJ1-3, with D perhaps TRBD1 (5 bases). The ends were cut back, 5 bases at V and 0 bases at J, with 14 bases in the middle. The CDR3 consists of 16 residues. The germline gives CDR1 MDHEN, CDR2 SYDVKM.

The chain combines TRBV5-8 with TRBJ1-3; TRBD1 agrees at 11 bases. The CDR3 is 15 residues long. The germline V gene has CDR1 SGHTS and CDR2 YDEGEE. The J segment lost 3 bases and the V segment lost 4 bases, leaving 3 bases of the junction unmatched. CDR3 nucleotides: TGTGCCAGCAGCCGAGGGACAGGGGGTGGAAACACCATATATTTT. This translates into CASSRGTGGGNTIYF.

This clone was observed a single time. The V gene is TRBV19, the J gene TRBJ2-1, with D perhaps TRBD2 (6 bases). V lost 3 bases, J lost 0 bases, and 12 bases lay in between. CDR3 length: 16 residues. Germline V gene lookup returns CDR1 LNHDA and CDR2 SQIVND (reference sequence). As DNA, the CDR3 is TGTGCCAGTAGTATCGACCCCGGGAGCTCCTACAATGAGCAGTTCTTC. Its translation: CASSIDPGSSYNEQFF.

This chain connects TRBV5-4 to TRBJ2-7; maybe TRBD1 (6 bases). CDR3 size: 14 residues. The germline V gene has CDR1 SGHNT and CDR2 YYREEE (reference sequence). Trimming took off 4 bases at V and 2 bases at J, with 13 bases between the two ends. CDR3 nucleotide sequence: TGTGCCAGCAGCGGCAACAGGGTACCCTACGAGCAGTACTTC. It yields the protein CASSGNRVPYEQYF.

The chain joins TRBV5-1 to TRBJ2-7, with 13 bases aligning to TRBD2. CDR1 is SGHRS and CDR2 is YFSETQ in the germline V gene. CDR3 length: 15 amino acids. The trim removed 2 bases at V and 5 bases at J, leaving 4 bases unmatched. CDR3 sequence: CASSLTSGGANEQYF. The CDR3 DNA reads as TGCGCCAGCAGCTTAACTAGCGGGGGGGCTAACGAGCAGTACTTC.

This rearrangement joins TRBV7-2 to TRBJ2-6, with D possibly TRBD1 on 5 matching bases. The CDR3 sequence is 15 residues long. The V and J ends lost 2 bases and 1 base respectively, with 6 bases between them. Per germline, CDR1 SGHTA and CDR2 FQGNSA. The DNA for the CDR3 is TGTGCCAGCAGCTTAAGACAGTCTGGGGCCAACGTCCTGACTTTC. It yields the protein CASSLRQSGANVLTF.

The chain recombines TRBV30 with TRBJ1-2; D is perhaps TRBD1 (5 bases). CDR1 is GTSNPN and CDR2 is SVGIG in the germline V gene (reference sequence). V lost 1 base to trimming and J lost 5 bases, with 11 bases between them. CDR3 size: 13 residues. CDR3 in DNA: TGTGCCTGGAGTGAAGGGGCGAGATATGGCTACACCTTC. This codes for CAWSEGARYGYTF.

V and J are TRBV4-1 and TRBJ2-5, with D perhaps matching TRBD2 (6 bases). Trimming left V 1 base short and J 0 bases short, with 24 bases between. Germline CDR1 reads MGHRA; CDR2 reads YSYEKL. The CDR3 runs to 20 residues. The CDR3 DNA is TGCGCCAGCAGCCAAGGGGGTATATGGGTGGAGGGACGGTACCAAGAGACCCAGTACTTC. Its translation: CASSQGGIWVEGRYQETQYF.

The chain employs TRBV18 and TRBJ1-6, with 9 bases that match TRBD1. V lost 6 bases to trimming and J lost 6 bases; unmatched junction nucleotides: 6. The CDR3 has 15 amino acids. Germline V gene data show CDR1 as KGHSH and CDR2 as LQKENI. The CDR3 spells CASSPGTGSNSPLHF. In nucleotides, the CDR3 is TGTGCCAGCTCCCCCGGGACAGGGTCTAATTCACCCCTCCACTTT. The complete variable domain, with remaining parts taken from reference TRBV18 and TRBJ1-6, reads NAGVMQNPRHLVRRRGQEARLRCSPMKGHSHVYWYRQLPEEGLKFMVYLQKENIIDESGMPKERFSAEFPKEGPSILRIQQVVRGDSAAYFCASSPGTGSNSPLHFGNGTRLTVT.

The V and J genes are TRBV5-1 and TRBJ2-1; 12 positions agree with TRBD2. The CDR3 is 16 amino acids. V gave up 1 base and J gave up 7 bases; unmatched junction bases: 6. CDR1 and CDR2 from the germline V gene are SGHRS and YFSETQ. For the CDR3, the DNA is TGCGCCAGCAGCTTGTCTAGCGGGGGGGCTAAGAATGAGCAGTTCTTC. It specifies CASSLSSGGAKNEQFF. The full variable domain, with the rest looked up from reference TRBV5-1 and TRBJ2-1, is KAGVTQTPRYLIKTRGQQVTLSCSPISGHRSVSWYQQTPGQGLQFLFEYFSETQRNKGNFPGRFSGRQFSNSRSEMNVSTLELGDSALYLCASSLSSGGAKNEQFFGPGTRLTVL.

This clone was seen a handful of times. This sequence joins TRBV9 and TRBJ2-1, with 10 positions matching TRBD2. This CDR3 region has 15 residues. CDR1 and CDR2 from the germline V gene are SGDLS and YYNGEE. With 2 bases clipped from V and 4 bases from J, the junction kept 3 bases outside the gene matches. CDR3 nucleotides: TGTGCCAGCAGCGTCAGCGGGAGGGCGTACAATGAGCAGTTCTTC. This encodes CASSVSGRAYNEQFF.

V is TRBV10-3 and J is TRBJ1-5; 10 bases align to TRBD1. Trimming at V came to 7 bases and at J to 7 bases, leaving 13 bases not matched to a gene. CDR3 size: 16 residues. Per germline, CDR1 ENHRY and CDR2 SYGVKD. The CDR3: CAINQSRTGGNQPQHF. The CDR3 DNA follows: TGTGCCATCAACCAAAGCCGGACAGGGGGAAACCAGCCCCAGCATTTT.

The chain recombines TRBV2 with TRBJ2-3, with 10 bases identical to TRBD1. V lost 8 bases and J lost 3; bases outside the gene matches: 8. Germline V gene data show CDR1 as SNHLY and CDR2 as FYNNEI. This CDR3 comprises 15 residues. CDR3 loop: CASLRPGQGTDTQYF. DNA of the CDR3: TGTGCCAGCCTTAGGCCGGGACAGGGGACAGATACGCAGTATTTT.

The chain joins TRBV4-1 to TRBJ1-4; 9 positions match TRBD1. V gave up 2 bases and J gave up 8 bases; unmatched junction bases: 6. CDR1 and CDR2 from the germline V gene are MGHRA and YSYEKL. The CDR3 is 15 residues long. For the CDR3, the DNA is TGCGCCAGCAGCCAATTACAGGGGGCTCGGGAAAAACTGTTTTTT. As protein: CASSQLQGAREKLFF.

V and J are TRBV19 and TRBJ1-4; possibly TRBD1 for D (5 bases). Deletions cut 4 bases from V and 2 bases from J, with 26 bases between. The CDR3 is 20 residues long. CDR1 and CDR2 (germline): LNHDA, SQIVND (reference sequence). This CDR3 reads CASSRGLGGRALGTNEKLFF. The CDR3 DNA reads as TGTGCCAGTAGTAGGGGCCTGGGCGGCAGGGCACTGGGGACTAATGAAAAACTGTTTTTT.